These 15 T cell receptor beta chains were all obtained from the same sample, sequenced in a study of siplizumab effects on memory and regulatory T cells. Their antigens remain unidentified. Assay: immunoSEQ multiplex PCR; the TCRdb copy retains only in-frame clones and omits some. The profile shows 2,500 to 3,500 clones, under 55% of them singletons. The cells of the mixed lymphocyte reaction underwent a roughly 6-day coculture at 37°C. The sample consisted of CFSE-low (dividing) CD4+ T cells sorted from an allogeneic mixed lymphocyte reaction. The source is a human donor in good health; the cells came from an allogeneic mixed lymphocyte reaction.

The genes are TRBV4-1 and TRBJ1-5; maybe TRBD1 (6 bases). CDR3 size: 15 residues. Per germline, CDR1 MGHRA and CDR2 YSYEKL. V was pared by 3 bases and J by 6 bases, with 15 bases between. The CDR3 here is CASSQETGIGQPQHF. The CDR3 DNA is TGCGCCAGCAGCCAGGAAACAGGGATCGGTCAGCCCCAGCATTTT.

This rearrangement joins TRBV7-9 to TRBJ1-2, with a weak D call TRBD1 (6 bases). The germline V and J ends were trimmed by 1 base and 2 bases, with 14 bases remaining between them. Germline V gene sequence: CDR1 SEHNR, CDR2 FQNEAQ (reference sequence). CDR3 length equals 16 residues. The CDR3 nucleotides are TGTGCCAGCAGCTTAGGGGGGGCGGCAGCCAACTATGGCTACACCTTC. It specifies CASSLGGAAANYGYTF.

The chain employs TRBV5-5 and TRBJ2-5; no clear D. This CDR3 region has 13 residues. Germline V gene data show CDR1 as SGHKS and CDR2 as YYEKEE (reference sequence). Trimming stripped 4 bases from V and 4 bases from J, with 11 bases between. The CDR3 loop is CASSQALTETQYF. The CDR3 coding sequence is TGTGCCAGCAGCCAGGCATTAACAGAGACCCAGTACTTC.

This chain uses TRBV11-2 with TRBJ2-7, with D perhaps TRBD1 or TRBD2 (7 bases each). Germline loops: CDR1 SGHAT, CDR2 FQNNGV. Between the trimmed V and J ends, which lost 1 base and 5 bases, there was a span of 15 bases. The CDR3 runs to 15 residues. CDR3 DNA sequence: TGTGCCAGCAGCTTAGGTTCAGGGGGAGGGGACGAGCAGTACTTC. Its protein is CASSLGSGGGDEQYF.

The gene calls are TRBV4-1 and TRBJ2-3, with TRBD2 matching over 7 bases. CDR3 length: 15 amino acids. Germline lookup yields CDR1 MGHRA and CDR2 YSYEKL. V shed 5 bases and J 4 bases; nucleotides not matched to a gene: 9. The CDR3 sequence is CASSERTSLADTQYF. Here the CDR3 DNA reads TGCGCCAGCAGCGAACGGACTAGTCTCGCAGATACGCAGTATTTT.

The CDR3 DNA sequence: TGTGCCAGCAGCGAGGGGACAGCCTATAATGAAAAACTGTTTTTT. Translated: CASSEGTAYNEKLFF. The chain combines TRBV7-9 with TRBJ1-4; TRBD1 matches at 7 bases. CDR3 length: 15 amino acids. Germline V gene sequence: CDR1 SEHNR, CDR2 FQNEAQ (reference sequence). Losses at the gene ends were 5 bases for V and 4 bases for J; bases not matched to a gene: 7.

V usage is TRBV4-1 and J usage is TRBJ2-7, with a possible D match to TRBD2 (6 bases). The CDR3 is 15 amino acids. V was trimmed by 3 bases and J by 4 bases, leaving 16 bases between them. Germline CDR1 reads MGHRA; CDR2 reads YSYEKL. The CDR3 is CASSHQPGLLYEQYF. In DNA form, the CDR3 reads TGCGCCAGCAGCCACCAACCGGGACTCCTATACGAGCAGTACTTC.

This clone was found a few times. This chain joins TRBV19 and TRBJ2-2; no clear D. CDR3 length: 16 residues. Between the trimmed V and J ends, which lost 4 bases and 0 bases, there was a span of 12 bases. Per the germline V gene, CDR1 is LNHDA and CDR2 is SQIVND (reference sequence). The CDR3 region is CASSKRTVANTGELFF. As DNA, the CDR3 is TGTGCCAGTAGTAAGAGGACCGTAGCGAACACCGGGGAGCTGTTTTTT.

The chain is built from TRBV9 and TRBJ2-1; 9 nucleotides align to TRBD2. The CDR3 contains 12 residues. The V gene end was trimmed by 0 bases and the J gene end by 16 bases; junction bases not matched to a gene: 5. CDR1 SGDLS and CDR2 YYNGEE come from the germline V gene. This chain's CDR3 is CASSVAGTSLFF. As DNA, the CDR3 is TGTGCCAGCAGCGTAGCCGGGACTAGCCTTTTCTTC.

The chain links TRBV10-3 to TRBJ2-3; D gene uncertain. This CDR3 has 14 residues. Germline lookup yields CDR1 ENHRY and CDR2 SYGVKD. V lost 6 bases to trimming and J lost 0 bases, with 10 bases between them. The CDR3 region is CAISLDGSTDTQYF. CDR3 DNA: TGTGCCATCAGCCTCGATGGTAGCACAGATACGCAGTATTTT.

The rearrangement joins TRBV18 to TRBJ2-5, with D possibly TRBD2 on 5 matching bases. TRBJ2-7 explains the end of the DNA better; the J call may be wrong. The CDR3 has 15 residues. Germline V gene lookup returns CDR1 KGHSH and CDR2 LQKENI. DNA of the CDR3: TGTGCCAGCTCACAGCCTACCGACGGGACCTACGAGCAGTACTTC. Its protein product is CASSQPTDGTYEQYF.

By share of the sample, this clone is large. The rearrangement joins TRBV4-1 to TRBJ2-7; possible D gene TRBD2, 6 bases. This CDR3 comprises 17 residues. Germline assignment: CDR1 MGHRA and CDR2 YSYEKL. With 0 bases removed from V and 6 bases from J, the gap between germline ends came to 21 bases. The CDR3 reads CASSQDLGTQVPGEQYF. DNA of the CDR3: TGCGCCAGCAGCCAAGATCTCGGGACTCAAGTACCCGGCGAGCAGTACTTC.

This clone was found a few times. This sequence joins TRBV6-6 and TRBJ1-5; TRBD1 is a possible D gene (6 bases). V lost 5 bases and J 6 bases, leaving 17 bases between the germline ends. Germline CDR1 is MNHNY and CDR2 is SVGAGI (reference sequence). The CDR3 loop spans 15 amino acids. CDR3 residues: CASSGPGQLSQPQHF. CDR3 DNA sequence: TGTGCCAGCAGTGGACCCGGACAGTTAAGTCAGCCCCAGCATTTT.

This clone was observed a handful of times. This rearrangement joins TRBV5-1 to TRBJ1-1; D remains unclear. The CDR3 is made up of 15 amino acids. The V gene lost 0 bases and the J gene lost 0 bases, with 9 bases spanning the gap. From germline, CDR1 is SGHRS and CDR2 YFSETQ. The CDR3 sequence is CASSLGRLMNTEAFF. CDR3 nucleotides: TGCGCCAGCAGCTTGGGCAGGCTGATGAACACTGAAGCTTTCTTT.

The rearrangement uses TRBV7-2 and TRBJ2-5; 12 bases fit TRBD2. The DNA end is a closer match to TRBJ2-7, so the J assignment may be wrong. The CDR3 contains 17 residues. Per germline, CDR1 SGHTA and CDR2 FQGNSA. The DNA for the CDR3 is TGTGCCAGCAGCTTAGTACCACTAGCGGGAGGTAAAGACGAGCAGTACTTC. Its translation: CASSLVPLAGGKDEQYF.